The rows below give T cell receptor beta chains drawn from one sample of a study of T cells after yellow fever vaccination. TCRdb re-called the 5' RACE reads with MiXCR, one entry per CDR3 protein. The sample includes hundreds of thousands of distinct CDR3 sequences, about 15% of them seen just once. This material consisted of PBMCs, taken 5 to 6 days after the first yellow fever vaccination. The source is a man in his late teens or twenties who received the YFV17D yellow fever vaccine. The CDR3 runs from the conserved cysteine through the conserved F or W. A D gene is named only where the DNA matches it firmly. Part of the rows lack a size; the others show once, few, many or a class for expanded clones.

V: TRBV7-6
size: few
D: -
J: TRBJ2-5
CDR3: CASSLAAGGETQYF
DNA: TGTGCCAGCAGCTTAGCAGCCGGGGGAGAGACCCAGTACTTC

V: TRBV27
size: many
D: -
J: TRBJ2-5
CDR3: CASSRRDQETQYF
DNA: TGTGCCAGCAGTCGAAGGGATCAAGAGACCCAGTACTTC

V: TRBV6-2/TRBV6-3
size: few
D: -
J: TRBJ1-4
CDR3: CASSYIGRGTHEKLFF
DNA: TGTGCCAGCAGTTACATCGGAAGGGGGACGCATGAAAAACTGTTTTTT

V: TRBV10-3
size: -
D: TRBD2
J: TRBJ2-3
CDR3: CAIRESGGNTDTQYF
DNA: TGTGCCATCAGGGAAAGCGGGGGGAACACAGATACGCAGTATTTT

V: TRBV20-1
size: few
D: TRBD1
J: TRBJ1-2
CDR3: CSARPGTGGVGYTF
DNA: TGCAGTGCTAGACCCGGGACAGGGGGCGTCGGCTACACCTTC

V: TRBV18
size: -
D: -
J: TRBJ1-4
CDR3: CASLAGINEKLFF
DNA: TGTGCCAGTCTCGCAGGGATCAATGAAAAACTGTTTTTT

V: TRBV19
size: few
D: -
J: TRBJ1-5
CDR3: CASIDGSSPNQPQHF
DNA: TGTGCCAGTATAGATGGGTCTAGCCCCAATCAGCCCCAGCATTTT

V: TRBV12-3/TRBV12-4
size: many
D: -
J: TRBJ2-5
CDR3: CASSFSEYEETQYF
DNA: TGTGCCAGCAGTTTTTCGGAGTACGAAGAGACCCAGTACTTC

V: TRBV20-1
size: few
D: TRBD1
J: TRBJ2-5
CDR3: CSAYPGTGPETQYF
DNA: TGCAGTGCTTATCCCGGGACAGGGCCAGAGACCCAGTACTTC

V: TRBV19
size: few
D: -
J: TRBJ2-1
CDR3: CASSIVPSSYNEQFF
DNA: TGTGCCAGTAGTATAGTTCCAAGCTCCTACAATGAGCAGTTCTTC

V: TRBV5-1
size: many
D: -
J: TRBJ2-5
CDR3: CASSFPDGETQYF
DNA: TGCGCCAGCAGCTTCCCAGATGGGGAGACCCAGTACTTC

V: TRBV18
size: -
D: -
J: TRBJ2-5
CDR3: CASSPRANTEETQYF
DNA: TGTGCCAGCTCACCTCGCGCGAACACAGAAGAGACCCAGTACTTC

V: TRBV20-1
size: -
D: -
J: TRBJ1-6
CDR3: CSARDMAGRLSNSPLHF
DNA: TGCAGTGCTAGAGATATGGCAGGGCGACTCTCGAATTCACCCCTCCACTTT

V: TRBV7-2
size: -
D: TRBD1
J: TRBJ2-3
CDR3: CASSSRSGQGGYF
DNA: TGTGCCAGCAGCTCTCGCTCGGGACAGGGGGGTTATTTT

V: TRBV12-3/TRBV12-4
size: -
D: -
J: TRBJ1-1
CDR3: CASKVRGSGEAFF
DNA: TGTGCCAGCAAAGTGCGGGGGTCGGGTGAAGCTTTCTTT

V: TRBV11-2
size: -
D: -
J: TRBJ2-3
CDR3: CASSLEVPFTQYF
DNA: TGTGCCAGCAGCTTAGAGGTCCCTTTTACGCAGTATTTT

V: TRBV20-1
size: few
D: TRBD2
J: TRBJ2-5
CDR3: CSARPGGAGETQYF
DNA: TGCAGTGCTAGGCCCGGGGGGGCCGGAGAGACCCAGTACTTC

V: TRBV7-7
size: -
D: -
J: TRBJ2-1
CDR3: CASSSGRGNEQFF
DNA: TGTGCTAGCAGCTCGGGTCGCGGTAATGAGCAGTTCTTC

V: TRBV25-1
size: few
D: -
J: TRBJ2-7
CDR3: CASGRQSYEQYF
DNA: TGTGCCAGCGGAAGACAGTCCTACGAGCAGTACTTC

V: TRBV5-4
size: -
D: -
J: TRBJ1-1
CDR3: CASSLSSTGVNTEAFF
DNA: TGTGCCAGCAGCTTGTCCTCAACCGGGGTTAACACTGAAGCTTTCTTT

V: TRBV18
size: many
D: TRBD1
J: TRBJ1-3
CDR3: CASSPGPTGNSGNTIYF
DNA: TGTGCCAGCTCACCCGGGCCGACAGGGAACTCTGGAAACACCATATATTTT